This T cell receptor beta chain emerged from a study of cytomegalovirus exposure and HLA in healthy donors. CDR1 is SGHDT, CDR2 YYEEEE, per germline. V shed 3 bases, J shed 2 bases, and the junction held 9 bases outside the gene matches. The CDR3 covers 16 residues. Sequencing was performed with immunoSEQ multiplex PCR; in TCRdb, only in-frame clones are kept and a portion is missing. The table shows 220,000 or so clones, with 75% to 90% occurring only once. V usage is TRBV5-6 and J usage is TRBJ2-5; 8 positions match TRBD2. The TCR comes from a woman in her 30s in good health and CMV-seropositive. Sample: PBMCs. The CDR3 bases are TGTGCCAGCAGCTCCCCGGCCGGGAGGGGGCAAGAGACCCAGTACTTC. This gives the protein CASSSPAGRGQETQYF.